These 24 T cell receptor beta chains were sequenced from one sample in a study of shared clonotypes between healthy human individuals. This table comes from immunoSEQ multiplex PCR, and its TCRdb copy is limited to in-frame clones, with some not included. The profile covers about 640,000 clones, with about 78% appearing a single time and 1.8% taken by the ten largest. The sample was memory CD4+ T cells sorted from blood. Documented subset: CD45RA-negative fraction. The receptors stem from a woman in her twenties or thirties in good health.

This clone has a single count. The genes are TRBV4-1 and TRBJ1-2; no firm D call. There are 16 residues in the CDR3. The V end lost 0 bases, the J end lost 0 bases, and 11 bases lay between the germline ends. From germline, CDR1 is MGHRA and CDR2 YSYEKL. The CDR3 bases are TGCGCCAGCAGCCAAGATCTGAACACAGCTAACTATGGCTACACCTTC. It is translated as CASSQDLNTANYGYTF.

Here the CDR3 reads CASRRAGWNNQPQHF. The CDR3 DNA is TGTGCCAGCAGACGAGCAGGGTGGAACAATCAGCCCCAGCATTTT. This chain uses TRBV28 with TRBJ1-5; D is perhaps TRBD1 (5 bases). In germline, CDR1 is MDHEN, CDR2 SYDVKM. The CDR3 consists of 15 residues. Trimming stripped 6 bases from V and 3 bases from J, with 15 bases between.

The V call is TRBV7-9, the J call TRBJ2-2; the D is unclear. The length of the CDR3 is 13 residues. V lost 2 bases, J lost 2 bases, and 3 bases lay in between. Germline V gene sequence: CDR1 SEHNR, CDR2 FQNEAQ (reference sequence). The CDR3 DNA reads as TGTGCCAGCAGCTTATCAAACACCGGGGAGCTGTTTTTT. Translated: CASSLSNTGELFF. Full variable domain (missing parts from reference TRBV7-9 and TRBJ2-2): DTGVSQNPRHKITKRGQNVTFRCDPISEHNRLYWYRQTLGQGPEFLTYFQNEAQLEKSRLLSDRFSAERPKGSFSTLEIQRTEQGDSAMYLCASSLSNTGELFFGEGSRLTVL.

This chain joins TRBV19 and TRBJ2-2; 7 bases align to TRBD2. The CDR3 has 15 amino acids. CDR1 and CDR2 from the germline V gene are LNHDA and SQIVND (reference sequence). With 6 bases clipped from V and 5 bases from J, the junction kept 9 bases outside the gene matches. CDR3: CASSGGSGITGELFF. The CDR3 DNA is TGTGCCAGTAGCGGCGGGAGTGGAATAACCGGGGAGCTGTTTTTT.

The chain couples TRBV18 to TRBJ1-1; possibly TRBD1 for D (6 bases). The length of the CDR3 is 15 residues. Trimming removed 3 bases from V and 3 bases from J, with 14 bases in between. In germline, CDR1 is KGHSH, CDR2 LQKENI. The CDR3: CASSPRLQGDTEAFF. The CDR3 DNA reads TGTGCCAGCTCACCCCGGTTACAGGGAGACACTGAAGCTTTCTTT.

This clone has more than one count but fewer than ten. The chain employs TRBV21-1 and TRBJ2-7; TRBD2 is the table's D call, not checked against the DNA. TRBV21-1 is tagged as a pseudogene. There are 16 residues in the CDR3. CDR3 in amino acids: CASSPTAGTSGYEQYF. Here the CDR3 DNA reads TGTGCCAGCAGCCCCACCGCCGGGACTAGCGGTTACGAGCAGTACTTC.

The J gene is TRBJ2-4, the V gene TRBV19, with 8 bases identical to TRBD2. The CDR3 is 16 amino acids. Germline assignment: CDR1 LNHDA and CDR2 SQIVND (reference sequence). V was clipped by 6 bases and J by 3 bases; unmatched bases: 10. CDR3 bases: TGTGCCAGTAGCCGTTCTAGCGGGTGGGGCAAAAACATTCAGTACTTC. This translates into CASSRSSGWGKNIQYF.

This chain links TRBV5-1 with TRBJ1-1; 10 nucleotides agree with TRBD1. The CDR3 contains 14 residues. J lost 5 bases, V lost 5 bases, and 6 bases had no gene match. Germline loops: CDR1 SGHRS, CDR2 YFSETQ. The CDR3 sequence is CASSPRQGATEAFF. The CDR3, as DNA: TGCGCCAGCAGTCCCCGACAGGGGGCGACTGAAGCTTTCTTT.

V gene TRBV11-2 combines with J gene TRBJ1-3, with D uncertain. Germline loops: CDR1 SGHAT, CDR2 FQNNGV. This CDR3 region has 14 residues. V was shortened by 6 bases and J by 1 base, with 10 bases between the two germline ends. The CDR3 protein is CASSPFQSGNTIYF. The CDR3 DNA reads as TGTGCCAGCAGTCCGTTTCAGTCTGGAAACACCATATATTTT.

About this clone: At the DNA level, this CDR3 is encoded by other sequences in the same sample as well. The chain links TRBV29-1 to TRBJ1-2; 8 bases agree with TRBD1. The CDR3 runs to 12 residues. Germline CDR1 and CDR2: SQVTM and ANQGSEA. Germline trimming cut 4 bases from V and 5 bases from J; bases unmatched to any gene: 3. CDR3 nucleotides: TGCAGCGTTGCGCGACAGGGGTATGGCTACACCTTC. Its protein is CSVARQGYGYTF. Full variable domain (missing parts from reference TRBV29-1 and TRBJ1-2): SAVISQKPSRDICQRGTSLTIQCQVDSQVTMMFWYRQQPGQSLTLIATANQGSEATYESGFVIDKFPISRPNLTFSTLTVSNMSPEDSSIYLCSVARQGYGYTFGSGTRLTVV.

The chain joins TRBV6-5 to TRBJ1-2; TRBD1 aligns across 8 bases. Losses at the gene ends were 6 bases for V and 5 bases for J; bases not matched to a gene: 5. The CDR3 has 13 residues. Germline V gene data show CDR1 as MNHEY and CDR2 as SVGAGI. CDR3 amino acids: CASSHGQGYGYTF. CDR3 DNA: TGTGCCAGCAGCCACGGACAGGGTTATGGCTACACCTTC.

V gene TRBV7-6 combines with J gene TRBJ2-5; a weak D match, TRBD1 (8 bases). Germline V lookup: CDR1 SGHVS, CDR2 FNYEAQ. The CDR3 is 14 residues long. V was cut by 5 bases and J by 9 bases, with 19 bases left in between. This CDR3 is CASSPGQGGSSQYF. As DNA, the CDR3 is TGTGCCAGCAGCCCCGGACAGGGAGGGTCGTCCCAGTACTTC.

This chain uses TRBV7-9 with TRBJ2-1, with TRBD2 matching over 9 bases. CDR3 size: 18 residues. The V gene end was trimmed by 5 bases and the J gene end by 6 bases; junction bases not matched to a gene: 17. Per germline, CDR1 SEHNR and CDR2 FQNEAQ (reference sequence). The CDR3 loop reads CASSPRRLAEPRLNEQFF. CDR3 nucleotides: TGTGCCAGCAGCCCTCGCCGACTAGCGGAACCTAGACTCAATGAGCAGTTCTTC. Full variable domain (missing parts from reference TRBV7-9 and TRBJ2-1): DTGVSQNPRHKITKRGQNVTFRCDPISEHNRLYWYRQTLGQGPEFLTYFQNEAQLEKSRLLSDRFSAERPKGSFSTLEIQRTEQGDSAMYLCASSPRRLAEPRLNEQFFGPGTRLTVL.

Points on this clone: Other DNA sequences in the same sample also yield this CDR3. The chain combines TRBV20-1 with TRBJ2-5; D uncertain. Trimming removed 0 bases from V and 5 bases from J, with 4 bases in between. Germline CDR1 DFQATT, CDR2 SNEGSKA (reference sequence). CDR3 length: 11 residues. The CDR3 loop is CSARELETQYF. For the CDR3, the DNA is TGCAGTGCTAGAGAGTTGGAGACCCAGTACTTC.

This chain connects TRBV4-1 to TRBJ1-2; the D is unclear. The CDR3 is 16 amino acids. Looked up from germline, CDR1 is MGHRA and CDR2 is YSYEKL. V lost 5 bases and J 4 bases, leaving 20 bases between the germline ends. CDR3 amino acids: CASSTVPNRKTYGYTF. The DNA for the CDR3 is TGCGCCAGCAGCACAGTCCCCAACCGAAAGACCTATGGCTACACCTTC.

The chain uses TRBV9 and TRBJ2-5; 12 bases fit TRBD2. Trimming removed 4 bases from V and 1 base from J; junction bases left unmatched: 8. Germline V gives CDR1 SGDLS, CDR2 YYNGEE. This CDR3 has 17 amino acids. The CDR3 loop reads CASSLQTTSGGQETQYF. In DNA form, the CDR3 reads TGTGCCAGCAGCCTCCAGACGACTAGCGGGGGCCAAGAGACCCAGTACTTC.

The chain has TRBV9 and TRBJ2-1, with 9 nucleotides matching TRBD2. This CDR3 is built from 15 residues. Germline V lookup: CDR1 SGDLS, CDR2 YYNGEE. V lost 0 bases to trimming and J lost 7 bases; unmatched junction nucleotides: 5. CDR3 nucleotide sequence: TGTGCCAGCAGCGTAGTCTCTAGCGGGGATAATGAGCAGTTCTTC. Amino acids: CASSVVSSGDNEQFF.

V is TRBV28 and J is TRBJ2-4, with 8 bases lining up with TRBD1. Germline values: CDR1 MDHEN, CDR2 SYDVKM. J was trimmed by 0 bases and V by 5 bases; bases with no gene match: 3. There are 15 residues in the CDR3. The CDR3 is CASSQDRAAKNIQYF. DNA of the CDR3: TGTGCCAGCAGTCAGGACAGGGCAGCCAAAAACATTCAGTACTTC. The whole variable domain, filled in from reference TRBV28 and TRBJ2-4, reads DVKVTQSSRYLVKRTGEKVFLECVQDMDHENMFWYRQDPGLGLRLIYFSYDVKMKEKGDIPEGYSVSREKKERFSLILESASTNQTSMYLCASSQDRAAKNIQYFGAGTRLSVL.

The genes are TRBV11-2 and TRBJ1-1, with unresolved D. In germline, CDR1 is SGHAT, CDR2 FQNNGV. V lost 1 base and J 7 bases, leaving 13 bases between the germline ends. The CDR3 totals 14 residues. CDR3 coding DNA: TGTGCCAGCAGCTTAGTTTATCGGGGTGGTGAAGCTTTCTTT. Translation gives CASSLVYRGGEAFF.

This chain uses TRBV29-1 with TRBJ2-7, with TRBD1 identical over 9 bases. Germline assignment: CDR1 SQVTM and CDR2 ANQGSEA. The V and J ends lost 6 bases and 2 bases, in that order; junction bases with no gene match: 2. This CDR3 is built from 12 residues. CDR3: CSVGTGTYEQYF. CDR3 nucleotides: TGCAGCGTAGGGACAGGGACCTACGAGCAGTACTTC.

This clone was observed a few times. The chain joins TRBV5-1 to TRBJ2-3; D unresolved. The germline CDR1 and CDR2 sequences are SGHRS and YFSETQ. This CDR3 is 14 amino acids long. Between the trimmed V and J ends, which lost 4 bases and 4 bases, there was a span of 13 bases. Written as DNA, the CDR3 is TGCGCCAGCAGCCAGGAAACTACAGCAGATACGCAGTATTTT. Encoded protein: CASSQETTADTQYF.

This chain's CDR3 is CASSSTGEATEAFF. CDR3 nucleotide sequence: TGTGCCAGCAGCTCGACCGGGGAGGCCACTGAAGCTTTCTTT. This chain uses TRBV11-1 with TRBJ1-1; D call uncertain. Trimming removed 4 bases from V and 4 bases from J, with 13 bases in between. The CDR3 totals 14 residues. Germline V gene lookup returns CDR1 SGHAT and CDR2 FQDESV (reference sequence).

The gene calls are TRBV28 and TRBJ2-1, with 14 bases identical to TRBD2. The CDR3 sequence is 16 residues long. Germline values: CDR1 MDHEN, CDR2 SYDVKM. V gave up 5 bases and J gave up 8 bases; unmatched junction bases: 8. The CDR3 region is CASSLRTSGRLDEQFF. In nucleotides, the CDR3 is TGTGCCAGCAGTCTCAGGACTAGCGGGAGGCTTGATGAGCAGTTCTTC.

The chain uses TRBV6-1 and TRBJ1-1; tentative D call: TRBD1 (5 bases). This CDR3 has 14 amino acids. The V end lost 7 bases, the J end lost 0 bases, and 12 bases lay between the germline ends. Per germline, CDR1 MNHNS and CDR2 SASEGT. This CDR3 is CASNQWGLNTEAFF. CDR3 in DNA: TGTGCCAGCAACCAATGGGGGTTGAACACTGAAGCTTTCTTT.